The rows below give T cell receptor beta chains drawn from one sample of a study of blood T cell repertoires in COVID-19. Sequencing used immunoSEQ multiplex PCR; TCRdb keeps in-frame clones, though not all of them. In the table there are under 250,000 clones, more than 75% of which are singletons. Material: peripheral blood. The receptors stem from a woman older than 75 with COVID-19, enrolled during active disease. Both conserved end residues are trimmed from each CDR3. The order of the fields is clone size, J gene, V gene, CDR3 protein. For some rows the clone size is stated as once, few or many, or as a class when expanded; others skip it.

clone size: .
J gene: TRBJ2-7
V gene: TRBV4-1
CDR3 protein: ASSQDLGGSWTGRNEQY

clone size: .
J gene: TRBJ2-3
V gene: TRBV20-1
CDR3 protein: SAWTSNTQY

clone size: .
J gene: TRBJ1-2
V gene: TRBV3-1/TRBV3-2
CDR3 protein: ASSQDRVTGGNGYT

clone size: .
J gene: TRBJ1-1
V gene: TRBV10-3
CDR3 protein: AISEEIARLGF

clone size: .
J gene: TRBJ1-1
V gene: TRBV11-2
CDR3 protein: ASSSGQANTEAF

clone size: .
J gene: TRBJ2-5
V gene: TRBV15
CDR3 protein: ATSRGGPIGAETQY

clone size: .
J gene: TRBJ2-7
V gene: TRBV24-1
CDR3 protein: ATSDSDGGPLGYEQY

clone size: .
J gene: TRBJ1-1
V gene: TRBV30
CDR3 protein: AWSPLGTEDTEAF

clone size: .
J gene: TRBJ2-3
V gene: TRBV21-1
CDR3 protein: ASSKGIGLARDLGTDTQY

clone size: .
J gene: TRBJ1-1
V gene: TRBV6-5
CDR3 protein: ASRRDFMNTEAF

clone size: .
J gene: TRBJ2-2
V gene: TRBV7-6
CDR3 protein: ASSLLAGDSSYTGELF

clone size: once
J gene: TRBJ1-1
V gene: TRBV19
CDR3 protein: ASRPRRGTVEGRTEAF

clone size: once
J gene: TRBJ2-7
V gene: TRBV6-1
CDR3 protein: ASSELGRAYEQY

clone size: .
J gene: TRBJ1-1
V gene: TRBV11-2
CDR3 protein: ASSLGRGGEAF

clone size: .
J gene: TRBJ2-3
V gene: TRBV10-3
CDR3 protein: AISDAGGYQGTQY

clone size: .
J gene: TRBJ2-5
V gene: TRBV11-2
CDR3 protein: ASGGGGRNQETQY

clone size: .
J gene: TRBJ1-1
V gene: TRBV19
CDR3 protein: ASSMGTGSGNTEAF

clone size: .
J gene: TRBJ1-1
V gene: TRBV4-1
CDR3 protein: ASSQEAVDTEAF

clone size: .
J gene: TRBJ2-2
V gene: TRBV5-1
CDR3 protein: ASSFSGTGGAYTGELF

clone size: .
J gene: TRBJ1-1
V gene: TRBV7-2
CDR3 protein: ASSLYSLNTEAF

clone size: .
J gene: TRBJ1-6
V gene: TRBV5-1
CDR3 protein: ASSPLLTPGQATSPLH

clone size: once
J gene: TRBJ1-2
V gene: TRBV5-6
CDR3 protein: ASSLDKGFYGYT

clone size: once
J gene: TRBJ1-2
V gene: TRBV28
CDR3 protein: ASIGQGGYGYT

clone size: .
J gene: TRBJ1-1
V gene: TRBV28
CDR3 protein: ASSLIDRVAEAF

clone size: .
J gene: TRBJ1-1
V gene: TRBV29-1
CDR3 protein: SVEVSTGRTEAF

clone size: .
J gene: TRBJ1-5
V gene: TRBV3-1/TRBV3-2
CDR3 protein: ASSPEWDKPQH

clone size: .
J gene: TRBJ2-3
V gene: TRBV29-1
CDR3 protein: SLGQGTDTQY

clone size: .
J gene: TRBJ2-7
V gene: TRBV6-6
CDR3 protein: ASRTDSVSYEQY

clone size: once
J gene: TRBJ2-2
V gene: TRBV6-5
CDR3 protein: ASRGQGRVSGELF

clone size: .
J gene: TRBJ2-7
V gene: TRBV28
CDR3 protein: ASSPRGGKDEQY

clone size: few
J gene: TRBJ1-2
V gene: TRBV12-3/TRBV12-4
CDR3 protein: ASSSTANYGYT

clone size: .
J gene: TRBJ1-5
V gene: TRBV6-6
CDR3 protein: ASSSRPGNQPQH

clone size: .
J gene: TRBJ1-4
V gene: TRBV28
CDR3 protein: ASSPQGKGATNEKLF

clone size: .
J gene: TRBJ1-1
V gene: TRBV14
CDR3 protein: ASSRRQVNTEAF

clone size: .
J gene: TRBJ1-1
V gene: TRBV7-3
CDR3 protein: ASSLTGGRNTEAF

clone size: .
J gene: TRBJ1-6
V gene: TRBV18
CDR3 protein: ASSPVGANNSPLH

clone size: .
J gene: TRBJ2-7
V gene: TRBV7-2
CDR3 protein: ASSLLTSATYEQY

clone size: .
J gene: TRBJ1-5
V gene: TRBV27
CDR3 protein: ASSQGQRFGGPQH

clone size: .
J gene: TRBJ2-2
V gene: TRBV18
CDR3 protein: ASSPFTRQGPGELF

clone size: .
J gene: TRBJ2-4
V gene: TRBV18
CDR3 protein: ASSPPSGGDIQY

clone size: .
J gene: TRBJ1-1
V gene: TRBV19
CDR3 protein: ASSIPGQAAF

clone size: .
J gene: TRBJ2-3
V gene: TRBV30
CDR3 protein: AWIWTTDTQY

clone size: .
J gene: TRBJ1-2
V gene: TRBV6-5
CDR3 protein: ASSPGGVYGYT

clone size: .
J gene: TRBJ1-1
V gene: TRBV5-3
CDR3 protein: ARSPGTEAF

clone size: .
J gene: TRBJ2-1
V gene: TRBV7-9
CDR3 protein: ASSFNPGLASNEQF

clone size: .
J gene: TRBJ2-3
V gene: TRBV3-1/TRBV3-2
CDR3 protein: ASSQGAGWGSTDTQY

clone size: once
J gene: TRBJ1-2
V gene: TRBV3-1/TRBV3-2
CDR3 protein: ASSLTRGGYT

clone size: .
J gene: TRBJ1-4
V gene: TRBV19
CDR3 protein: ASSGTARTNEKLF

clone size: .
J gene: TRBJ2-3
V gene: TRBV2
CDR3 protein: ASSQMAVWDTQY

clone size: .
J gene: TRBJ2-5
V gene: TRBV18
CDR3 protein: ASSPYQQETQY

clone size: .
J gene: TRBJ1-5
V gene: TRBV2
CDR3 protein: ASSESAVGPQH